What follows is one TCR beta chain and its context. Its specificity is not known. These data belong to a study of cytomegalovirus exposure and HLA in healthy donors. Study observations and caveats: Indistinguishable V segments such as TRBV6-2 and TRBV6-3 were excluded.

Trimming removed 0 bases from V and 6 bases from J, with 6 bases in between. The CDR3 consists of 13 residues. Germline V CDR1 and CDR2: SGHNT, YENEEA. A multiplex PCR was run with 60 Vbeta primers and 13 Jbeta primers. Only in-frame clones appear in the TCRdb table, and some are missing; sequencing was by immunoSEQ multiplex PCR. Among under 300,000 clones listed, just under 85% were seen once. V and J are TRBV11-3 and TRBJ1-5; D not resolved. The TCR was taken from a middle-aged woman in good health and CMV-seropositive. Sequenced: PBMCs. The CDR3 reads CASSLDRSQPQHF. As DNA, the CDR3 is TGTGCCAGCAGCTTAGATCGGAGTCAGCCCCAGCATTTT.